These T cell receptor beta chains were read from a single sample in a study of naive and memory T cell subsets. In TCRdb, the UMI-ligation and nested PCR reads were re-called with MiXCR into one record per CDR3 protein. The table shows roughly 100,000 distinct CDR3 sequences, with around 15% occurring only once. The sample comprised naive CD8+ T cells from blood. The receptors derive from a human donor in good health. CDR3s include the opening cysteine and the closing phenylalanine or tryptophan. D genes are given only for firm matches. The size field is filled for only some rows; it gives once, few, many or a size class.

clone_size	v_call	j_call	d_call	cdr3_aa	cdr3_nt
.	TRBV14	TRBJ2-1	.	CASSQYQGYNEQFF	TGTGCCAGCAGCCAATACCAGGGGTACAATGAGCAGTTCTTC
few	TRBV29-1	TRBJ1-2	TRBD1	CSVRDRGRAYGYTF	TGCAGCGTCCGGGACAGGGGGCGAGCGTATGGCTACACCTTC
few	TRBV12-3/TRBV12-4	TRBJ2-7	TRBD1	CASRPWDRLEQYF	TGTGCCAGCAGACCATGGGACAGGCTCGAGCAGTACTTC
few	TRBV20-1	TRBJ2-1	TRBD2	CSARLAGDNEQFF	TGCAGTGCTCGCCTAGCGGGAGACAATGAGCAGTTCTTC
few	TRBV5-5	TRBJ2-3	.	CASSSYTGGSDTQYF	TGTGCCAGCAGCTCATACACCGGGGGCTCAGATACGCAGTATTTT
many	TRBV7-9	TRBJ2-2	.	CASSRDSTGELFF	TGTGCCAGCAGCAGAGACAGCACCGGGGAGCTGTTTTTT
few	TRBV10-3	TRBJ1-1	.	CAISSTTGNTEAFF	TGTGCCATCAGCTCTACGACGGGGAACACTGAAGCTTTCTTT
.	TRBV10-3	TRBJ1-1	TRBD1	CAISEPGGSTEAFF	TGTGCCATCAGTGAGCCAGGGGGATCCACTGAAGCTTTCTTT
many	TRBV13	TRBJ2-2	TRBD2	CASSLGLAPGELFF	TGTGCCAGCAGCTTAGGACTAGCGCCCGGGGAGCTGTTTTTT
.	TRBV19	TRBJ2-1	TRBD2	CASSILGGLGNEQFF	TGTGCCAGTAGTATCCTGGGAGGGCTCGGCAATGAGCAGTTCTTC
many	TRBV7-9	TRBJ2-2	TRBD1	CASSHLSRDRGSGELFF	TGTGCCAGCAGCCACCTCTCCCGGGACAGGGGCTCCGGGGAGCTGTTTTTT
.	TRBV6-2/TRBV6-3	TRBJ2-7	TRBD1	CASSYRTGLDEQYF	TGTGCCAGCAGTTACCGGACAGGGCTCGACGAGCAGTACTTC
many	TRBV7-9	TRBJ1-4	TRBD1	CASSSPGTVREKLFF	TGTGCCAGCAGCTCGCCGGGGACAGTCAGGGAAAAACTGTTTTTT
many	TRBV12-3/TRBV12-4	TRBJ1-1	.	CASSLGVTEAFF	TGTGCCAGCAGTTTGGGGGTCACTGAAGCTTTCTTT
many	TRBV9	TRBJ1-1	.	CASSPGGQGAEAFF	TGTGCCAGCAGCCCGGGGGGGCAGGGAGCTGAAGCTTTCTTT
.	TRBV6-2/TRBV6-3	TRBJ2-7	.	CASSYGDEQYF	TGTGCCAGCAGTTACGGGGACGAGCAGTACTTC
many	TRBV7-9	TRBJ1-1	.	CASSLEMGPNTEAFF	TGTGCCAGCAGCTTAGAAATGGGGCCAAACACTGAAGCTTTCTTT
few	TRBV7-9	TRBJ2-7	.	CASSSHNYEQYF	TGTGCCAGCAGCTCACATAACTACGAGCAGTACTTC
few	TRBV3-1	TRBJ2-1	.	CASSPTVLYNEQFF	TGTGCCAGCAGCCCCACCGTTCTGTACAATGAGCAGTTCTTC
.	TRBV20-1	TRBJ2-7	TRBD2	CSASSGVSYELYF	TGCAGTGCTTCAAGCGGGGTCTCCTACGAGCTGTACTTC
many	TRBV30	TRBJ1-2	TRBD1	CAWSVLGQGLDGYTF	TGTGCCTGGAGTGTACTAGGACAGGGTTTGGATGGCTACACCTTC
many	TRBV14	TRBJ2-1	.	CASSPRELYNEQFF	TGTGCCAGCAGCCCCCGGGAACTATACAATGAGCAGTTCTTC
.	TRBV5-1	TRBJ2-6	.	CASSLKPGANVLTF	TGCGCCAGCAGCCTGAAACCTGGGGCCAACGTCCTGACTTTC
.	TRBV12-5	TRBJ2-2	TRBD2	CASGFAGDVLIGELFF	TGTGCTAGTGGTTTTGCGGGGGATGTGCTGATCGGGGAGCTGTTTTTT
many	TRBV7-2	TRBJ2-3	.	CASSLVMGTSTDTQYF	TGTGCCAGCAGCTTAGTAATGGGGACTAGCACAGATACGCAGTATTTT
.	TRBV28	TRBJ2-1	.	CASRKGADNEQFF	TGTGCCAGCAGAAAGGGAGCGGACAATGAGCAGTTCTTC
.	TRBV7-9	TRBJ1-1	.	CASSSTGAPNTEAFF	TGTGCCAGCAGTTCTACCGGAGCGCCGAACACTGAAGCTTTCTTT
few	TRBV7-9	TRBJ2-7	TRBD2	CASSLGSGGEQYF	TGTGCCAGCAGCTTAGGGTCGGGGGGCGAGCAGTACTTC
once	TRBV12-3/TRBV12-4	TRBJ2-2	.	CASSFLATETGELFF	TGTGCCAGCAGTTTCCTCGCCACAGAGACCGGGGAGCTGTTTTTT
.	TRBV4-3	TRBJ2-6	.	CASSTHSGANVLTF	TGCGCCAGCAGCACCCATTCTGGGGCCAACGTCCTGACTTTC
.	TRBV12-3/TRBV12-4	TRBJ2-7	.	CASSLGFREQYF	TGTGCCAGCAGTTTAGGATTCCGCGAGCAGTACTTC
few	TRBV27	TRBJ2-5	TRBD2	CASSFTLAGSQETQYF	TGTGCCAGCAGTTTCACGTTAGCGGGAAGCCAAGAGACCCAGTACTTC
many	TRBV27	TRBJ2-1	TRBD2	CASSTRLAGLNEQFF	TGTGCCAGTAGTACTCGACTAGCGGGATTAAATGAGCAGTTCTTC
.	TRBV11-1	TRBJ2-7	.	CASSLGGSRDEQYF	TGTGCCAGCAGCTTAGGGGGGTCGAGAGACGAGCAGTACTTC
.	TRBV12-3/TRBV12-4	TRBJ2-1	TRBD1	CASGDRGGYNEQFF	TGTGCCAGCGGAGACAGGGGAGGTTACAATGAGCAGTTCTTC
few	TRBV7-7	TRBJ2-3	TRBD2	CASSPETSGPTDTQYF	TGTGCCAGCAGCCCAGAGACTAGCGGACCCACAGATACGCAGTATTTT